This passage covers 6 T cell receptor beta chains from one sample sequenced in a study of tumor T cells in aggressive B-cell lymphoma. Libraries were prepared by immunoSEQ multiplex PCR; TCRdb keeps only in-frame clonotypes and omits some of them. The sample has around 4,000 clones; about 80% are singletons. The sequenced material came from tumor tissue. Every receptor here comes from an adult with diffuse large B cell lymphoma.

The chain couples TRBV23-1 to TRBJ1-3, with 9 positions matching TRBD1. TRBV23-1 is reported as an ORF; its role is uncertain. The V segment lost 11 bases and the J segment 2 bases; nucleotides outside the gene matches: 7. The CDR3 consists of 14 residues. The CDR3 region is CAGGTGYPGNTIYF. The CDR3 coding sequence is TGCGCCGGGGGGACAGGGTACCCTGGAAACACCATATATTTT.

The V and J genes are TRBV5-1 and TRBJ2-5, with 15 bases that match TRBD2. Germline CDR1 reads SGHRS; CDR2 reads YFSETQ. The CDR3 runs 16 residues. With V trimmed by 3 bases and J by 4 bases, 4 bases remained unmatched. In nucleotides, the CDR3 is TGCGCCAGCAGCTCGGGACTAGCGGGGGGAGGAGAGACCCAGTACTTC. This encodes CASSSGLAGGGETQYF.

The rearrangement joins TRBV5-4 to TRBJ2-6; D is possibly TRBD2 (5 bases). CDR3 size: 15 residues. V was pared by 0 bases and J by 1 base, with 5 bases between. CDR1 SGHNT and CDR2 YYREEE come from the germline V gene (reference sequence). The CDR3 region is CASSLGGSGANVLTF. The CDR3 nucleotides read TGTGCCAGCAGCTTGGGAGGGTCTGGGGCCAACGTCCTGACTTTC.

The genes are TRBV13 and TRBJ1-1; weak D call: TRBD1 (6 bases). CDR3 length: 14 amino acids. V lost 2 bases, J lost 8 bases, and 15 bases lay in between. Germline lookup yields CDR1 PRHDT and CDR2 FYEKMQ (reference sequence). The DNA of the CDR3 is TGTGCCAGCAGCTTATTGTTCGAGGGACAAGAAGCTTTCTTT. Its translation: CASSLLFEGQEAFF.

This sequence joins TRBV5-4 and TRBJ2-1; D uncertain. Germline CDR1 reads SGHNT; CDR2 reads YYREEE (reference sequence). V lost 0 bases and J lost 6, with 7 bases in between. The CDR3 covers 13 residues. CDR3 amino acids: CASSLEARNEQFF. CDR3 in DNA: TGTGCCAGCAGCTTGGAAGCGCGCAATGAGCAGTTCTTC.

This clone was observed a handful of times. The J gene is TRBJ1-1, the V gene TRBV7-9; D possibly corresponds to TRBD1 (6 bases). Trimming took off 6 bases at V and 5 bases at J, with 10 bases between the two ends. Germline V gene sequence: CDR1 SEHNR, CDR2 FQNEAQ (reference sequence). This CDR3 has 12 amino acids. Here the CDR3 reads CASRTTGTEAFF. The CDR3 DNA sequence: TGTGCCAGCAGAACAACAGGGACTGAAGCTTTCTTT.